The count of the clone carrying this T cell receptor (beta chain) is one. What it binds is not known. This CDR3 has 14 residues. V was cut by 1 base and J by 5 bases, with 9 bases left in between. Germline values: CDR1 MNHNS, CDR2 SASEGT. Method: immunoSEQ multiplex PCR; TCRdb's copy keeps in-frame clones and lacks some. The repertoire holds over a million clones, with roughly 95% as singletons. This entry is derived from a study of shared clonotypes between healthy human individuals. Whole-study context: Per-donor plates numbered three CD4 naive, three CD4 memory, two CD8 naive and one CD8 memory.

Findings and limits, study-wide: Sample collection involved blood only; tissue repertoires are likely different. Donor clonotype sharing was expected to depend on sequencing depth.

A CD45RA+ naive subset and a CD45RA-negative memory subset were split from CD4+ cells. The J gene is TRBJ1-5, the V gene TRBV6-1; D is possibly TRBD1 (5 bases). This TCR came from a man younger than 45 in good health. Material for sequencing was naive CD4+ T cells sorted from blood. Regarding subset: CD45RA+ positively selected. CDR3 protein: CASSEGGSDQPQHF. CDR3 DNA sequence: TGTGCCAGCAGTGAAGGGGGGTCGGATCAGCCCCAGCATTTT.